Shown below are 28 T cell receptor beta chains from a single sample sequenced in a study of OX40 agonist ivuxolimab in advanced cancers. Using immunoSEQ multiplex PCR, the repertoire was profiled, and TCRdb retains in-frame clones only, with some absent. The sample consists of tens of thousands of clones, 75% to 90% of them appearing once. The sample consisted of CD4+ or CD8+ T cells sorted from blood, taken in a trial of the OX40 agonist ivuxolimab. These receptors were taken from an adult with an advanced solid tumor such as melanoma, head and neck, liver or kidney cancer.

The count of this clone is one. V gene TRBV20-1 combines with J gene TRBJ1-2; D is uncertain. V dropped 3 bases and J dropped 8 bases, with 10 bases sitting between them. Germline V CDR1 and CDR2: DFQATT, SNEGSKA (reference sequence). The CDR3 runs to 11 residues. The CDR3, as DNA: TGCAGTGCTAGCCCGCCGGGGGGCTACACCTTC. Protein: CSASPPGGYTF.

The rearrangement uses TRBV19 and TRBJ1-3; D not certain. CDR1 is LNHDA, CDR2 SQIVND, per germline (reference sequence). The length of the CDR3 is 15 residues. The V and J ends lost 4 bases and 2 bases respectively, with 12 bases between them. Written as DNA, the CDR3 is TGTGCCAGTAGTACACGGACGGTAACTGGAAACACCATATATTTT. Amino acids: CASSTRTVTGNTIYF.

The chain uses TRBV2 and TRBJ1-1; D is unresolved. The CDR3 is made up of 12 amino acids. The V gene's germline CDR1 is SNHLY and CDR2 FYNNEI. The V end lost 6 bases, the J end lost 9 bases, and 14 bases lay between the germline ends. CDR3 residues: CASSLGPAKAFF. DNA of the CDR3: TGTGCCAGCAGCCTAGGACCCGCGAAAGCTTTCTTT. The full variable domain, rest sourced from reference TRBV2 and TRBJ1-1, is EPEVTQTPSHQVTQMGQEVILRCVPISNHLYFYWYRQILGQKVEFLVSFYNNEISEKSEIFDDQFSVERPDGSNFTLKIRSTKLEDSAMYFCASSLGPAKAFFGQGTRLTVV.

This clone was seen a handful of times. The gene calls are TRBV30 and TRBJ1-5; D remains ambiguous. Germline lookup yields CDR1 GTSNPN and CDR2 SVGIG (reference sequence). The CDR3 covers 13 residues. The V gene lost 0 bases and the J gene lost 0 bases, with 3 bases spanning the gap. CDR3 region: CAWSVRSNQPQHF. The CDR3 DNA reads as TGTGCCTGGAGTGTACGTAGCAATCAGCCCCAGCATTTT.

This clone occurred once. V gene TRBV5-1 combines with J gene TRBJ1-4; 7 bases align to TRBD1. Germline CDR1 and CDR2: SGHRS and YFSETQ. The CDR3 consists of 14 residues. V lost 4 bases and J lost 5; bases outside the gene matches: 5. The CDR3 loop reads CASSIQGINEKLFF. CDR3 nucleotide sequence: TGCGCCAGCAGCATACAGGGGATCAATGAAAAACTGTTTTTT.

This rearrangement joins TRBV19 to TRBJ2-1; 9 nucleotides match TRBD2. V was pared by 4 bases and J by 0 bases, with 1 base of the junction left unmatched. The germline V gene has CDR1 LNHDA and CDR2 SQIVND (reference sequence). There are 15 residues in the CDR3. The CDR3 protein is CASSKTSGSYNEQFF. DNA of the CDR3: TGTGCCAGTAGTAAGACTAGCGGCTCCTACAATGAGCAGTTCTTC.

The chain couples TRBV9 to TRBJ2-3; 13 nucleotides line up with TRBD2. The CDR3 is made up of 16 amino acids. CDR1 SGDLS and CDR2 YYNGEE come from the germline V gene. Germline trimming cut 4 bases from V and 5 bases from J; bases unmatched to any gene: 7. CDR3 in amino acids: CASSLTSGRSEDTQYF. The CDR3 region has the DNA TGTGCCAGCAGCCTGACTAGCGGGAGGTCGGAAGATACGCAGTATTTT.

CDR3 in amino acids: CASSEERGTTQYF. The CDR3 bases are TGTGCCAGCAGTGAAGAGAGGGGGACTACTCAGTACTTC. This chain links TRBV6-1 with TRBJ2-4, with D possibly being TRBD2 (7 bases). Trimming left V 1 base short and J 12 bases short, with 13 bases between. The CDR3 spans 13 residues. CDR1 MNHNS and CDR2 SASEGT come from the germline V gene.

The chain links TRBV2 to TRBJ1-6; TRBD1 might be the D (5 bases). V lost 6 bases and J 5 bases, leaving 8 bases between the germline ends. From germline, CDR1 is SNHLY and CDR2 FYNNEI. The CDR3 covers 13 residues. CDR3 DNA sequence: TGTGCCAGCAGAGGGACGAATAATTCACCCCTCCACTTT. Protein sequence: CASRGTNNSPLHF.

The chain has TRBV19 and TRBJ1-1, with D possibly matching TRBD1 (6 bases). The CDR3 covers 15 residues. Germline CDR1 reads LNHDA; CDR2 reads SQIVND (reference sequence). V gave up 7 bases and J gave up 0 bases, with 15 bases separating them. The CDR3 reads CASKTGRVMNTEAFF. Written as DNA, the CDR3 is TGTGCCAGTAAAACAGGGAGGGTCATGAACACTGAAGCTTTCTTT. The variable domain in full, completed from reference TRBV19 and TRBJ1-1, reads DGGITQSPKYLFRKEGQNVTLSCEQNLNHDAMYWYRQDPGQGLRLIYYSQIVNDFQKGDIAEGYSVSREKKESFPLTVTSAQKNPTAFYLCASKTGRVMNTEAFFGQGTRLTVV.

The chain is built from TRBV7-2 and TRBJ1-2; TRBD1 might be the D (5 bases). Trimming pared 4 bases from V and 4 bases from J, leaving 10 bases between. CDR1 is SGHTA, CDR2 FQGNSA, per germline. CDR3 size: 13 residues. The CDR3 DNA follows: TGTGCCAGCAGCTCGACAGATTCCTATGGCTACACCTTC. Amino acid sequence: CASSSTDSYGYTF.

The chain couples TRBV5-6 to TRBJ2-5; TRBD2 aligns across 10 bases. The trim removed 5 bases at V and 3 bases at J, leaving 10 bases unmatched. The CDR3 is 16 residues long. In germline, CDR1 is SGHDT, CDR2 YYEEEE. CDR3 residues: CASSRGLAAHKETQYF. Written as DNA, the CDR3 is TGTGCCAGCAGTCGCGGACTAGCGGCCCACAAAGAGACCCAGTACTTC. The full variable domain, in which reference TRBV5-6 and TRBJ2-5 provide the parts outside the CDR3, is DAGVTQSPTHLIKTRGQQVTLRCSPKSGHDTVSWYQQALGQGPQFIFQYYEEEERQRGNFPDRFSGHQFPNYSSELNVNALLLGDSALYLCASSRGLAAHKETQYFGPGTRLLVL.

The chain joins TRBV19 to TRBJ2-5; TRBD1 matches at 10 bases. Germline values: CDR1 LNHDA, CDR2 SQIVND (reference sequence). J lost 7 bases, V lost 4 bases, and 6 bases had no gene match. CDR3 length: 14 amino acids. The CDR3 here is CASSTTGGEGTQYF. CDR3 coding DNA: TGTGCCAGTAGTACGACAGGGGGCGAGGGGACCCAGTACTTC.

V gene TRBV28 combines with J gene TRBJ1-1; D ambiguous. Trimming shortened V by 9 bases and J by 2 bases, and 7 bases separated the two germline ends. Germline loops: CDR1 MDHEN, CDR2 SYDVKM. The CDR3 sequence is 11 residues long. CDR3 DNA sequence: TGTGCCAGTTACAGTAACACTGAAGCTTTCTTT. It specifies CASYSNTEAFF.

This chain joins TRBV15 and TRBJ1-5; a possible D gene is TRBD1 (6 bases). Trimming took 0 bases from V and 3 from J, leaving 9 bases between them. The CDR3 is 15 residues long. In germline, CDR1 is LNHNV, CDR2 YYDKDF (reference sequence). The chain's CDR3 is CATSRDKGVNQPQHF. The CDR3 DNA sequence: TGTGCCACCAGCAGAGATAAGGGGGTCAATCAGCCCCAGCATTTT.

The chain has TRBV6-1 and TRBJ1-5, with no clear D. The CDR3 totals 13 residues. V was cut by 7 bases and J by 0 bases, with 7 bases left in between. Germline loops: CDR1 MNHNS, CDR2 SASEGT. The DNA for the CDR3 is TGTGCCAGCACCCGGGATAGCAATCAGCCCCAGCATTTT. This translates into CASTRDSNQPQHF.

The CDR3 protein is CASSWSAVQGRVAEAFF. The CDR3, as DNA: TGTGCCAGCAGCTGGTCGGCCGTACAGGGACGAGTGGCTGAAGCTTTCTTT. The chain combines TRBV7-2 with TRBJ1-1; weak D call: TRBD1 (6 bases). In germline, CDR1 is SGHTA, CDR2 FQGNSA. CDR3 size: 17 residues. Trimming shortened V by 4 bases and J by 6 bases, and 24 bases separated the two germline ends.

The CDR3 reads CASSQEVGGNSPLHF. In nucleotides, the CDR3 is TGTGCCAGCAGCCAAGAGGTGGGAGGGAATTCACCCCTCCACTTT. The rearrangement uses TRBV4-2 and TRBJ1-6; D gene ambiguous. Germline V CDR1 and CDR2: LGHNA, YNFKEQ. Deletions cut 0 bases from V and 7 bases from J, with 10 bases between. There are 15 residues in the CDR3.

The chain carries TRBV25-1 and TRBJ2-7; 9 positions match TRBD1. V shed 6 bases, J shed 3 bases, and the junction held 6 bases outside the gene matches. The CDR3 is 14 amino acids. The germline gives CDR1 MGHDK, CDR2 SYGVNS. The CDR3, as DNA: TGTGCCAGCAGAGCGGGACAGGGCTACTACGAGCAGTACTTC. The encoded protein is CASRAGQGYYEQYF.

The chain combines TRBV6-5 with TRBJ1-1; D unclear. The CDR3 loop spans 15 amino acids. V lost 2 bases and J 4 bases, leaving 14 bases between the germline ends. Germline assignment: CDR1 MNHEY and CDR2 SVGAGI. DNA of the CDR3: TGTGCCAGCAGTTACCTTCGGGGTTGGGCCACTGAAGCTTTCTTT. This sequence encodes CASSYLRGWATEAFF.

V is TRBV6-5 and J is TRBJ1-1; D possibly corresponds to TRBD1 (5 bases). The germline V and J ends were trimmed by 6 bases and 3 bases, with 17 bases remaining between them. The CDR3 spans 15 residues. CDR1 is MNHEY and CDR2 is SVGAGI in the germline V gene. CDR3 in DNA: TGTGCCAGCAGACAAATGTTTGGAGGGGACACTGAAGCTTTCTTT. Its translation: CASRQMFGGDTEAFF.

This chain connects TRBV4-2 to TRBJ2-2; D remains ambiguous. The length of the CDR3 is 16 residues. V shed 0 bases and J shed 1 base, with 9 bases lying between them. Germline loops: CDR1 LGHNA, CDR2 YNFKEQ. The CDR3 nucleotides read TGTGCCAGCAGCCAAGAAAGTCTAGGGAACACCGGGGAGCTGTTTTTT. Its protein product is CASSQESLGNTGELFF.

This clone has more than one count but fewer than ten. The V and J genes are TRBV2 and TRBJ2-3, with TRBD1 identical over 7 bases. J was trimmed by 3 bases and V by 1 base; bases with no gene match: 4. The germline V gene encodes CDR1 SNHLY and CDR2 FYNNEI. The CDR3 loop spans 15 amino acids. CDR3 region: CASSEVKTGTDTQYF. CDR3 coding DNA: TGTGCCAGCAGTGAAGTGAAGACAGGGACAGATACGCAGTATTTT. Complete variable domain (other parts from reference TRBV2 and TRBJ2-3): EPEVTQTPSHQVTQMGQEVILRCVPISNHLYFYWYRQILGQKVEFLVSFYNNEISEKSEIFDDQFSVERPDGSNFTLKIRSTKLEDSAMYFCASSEVKTGTDTQYFGPGTRLTVL.

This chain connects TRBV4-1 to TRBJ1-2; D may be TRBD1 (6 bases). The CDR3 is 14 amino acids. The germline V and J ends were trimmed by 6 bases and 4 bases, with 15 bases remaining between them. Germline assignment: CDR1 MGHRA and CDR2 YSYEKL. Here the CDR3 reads CASRPSGQIYGYTF. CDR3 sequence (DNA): TGCGCCAGCAGGCCTTCCGGACAGATCTATGGCTACACCTTC.

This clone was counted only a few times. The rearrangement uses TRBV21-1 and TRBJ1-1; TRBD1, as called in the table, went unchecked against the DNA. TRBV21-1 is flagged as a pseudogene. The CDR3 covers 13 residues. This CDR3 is CATTLQGPAEAFF. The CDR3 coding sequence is TGTGCCACAACGCTCCAGGGTCCCGCTGAAGCTTTCTTT.

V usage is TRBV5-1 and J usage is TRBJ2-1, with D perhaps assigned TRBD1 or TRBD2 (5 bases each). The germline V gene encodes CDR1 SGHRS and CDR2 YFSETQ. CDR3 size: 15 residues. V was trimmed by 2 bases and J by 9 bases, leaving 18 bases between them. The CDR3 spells CASSLRDPPRGEQFF. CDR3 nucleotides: TGCGCCAGCAGCTTACGGGACCCCCCTAGAGGTGAGCAGTTCTTC.

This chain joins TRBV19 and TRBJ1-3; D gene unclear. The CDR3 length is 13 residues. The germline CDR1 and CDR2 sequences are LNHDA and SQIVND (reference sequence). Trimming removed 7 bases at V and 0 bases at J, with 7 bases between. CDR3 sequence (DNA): TGTGCCAGTACAAGCCTCTCTGGAAACACCATATATTTT. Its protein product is CASTSLSGNTIYF. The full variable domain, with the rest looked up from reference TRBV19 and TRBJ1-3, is DGGITQSPKYLFRKEGQNVTLSCEQNLNHDAMYWYRQDPGQGLRLIYYSQIVNDFQKGDIAEGYSVSREKKESFPLTVTSAQKNPTAFYLCASTSLSGNTIYFGEGSWLTVV.

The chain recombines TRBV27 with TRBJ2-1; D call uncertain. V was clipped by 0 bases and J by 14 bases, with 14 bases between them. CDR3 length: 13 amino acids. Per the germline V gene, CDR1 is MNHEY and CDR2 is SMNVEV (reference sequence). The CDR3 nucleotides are TGTGCCAGCAGTTTATCGGGGTGGTCCGGAAAGTTCTTC. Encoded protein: CASSLSGWSGKFF.